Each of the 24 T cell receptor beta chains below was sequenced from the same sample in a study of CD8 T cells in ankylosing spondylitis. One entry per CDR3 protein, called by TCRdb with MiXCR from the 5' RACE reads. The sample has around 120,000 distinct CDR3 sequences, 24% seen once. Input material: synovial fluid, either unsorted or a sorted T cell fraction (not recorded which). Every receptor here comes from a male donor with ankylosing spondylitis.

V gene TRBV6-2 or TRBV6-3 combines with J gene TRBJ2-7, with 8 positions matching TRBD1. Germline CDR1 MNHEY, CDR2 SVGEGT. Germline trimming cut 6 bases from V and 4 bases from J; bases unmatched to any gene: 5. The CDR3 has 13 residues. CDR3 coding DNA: TGTGCCAGCAGGAGGACAGGGACGTACGAGCAGTACGTC. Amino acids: CASRRTGTYEQYV.

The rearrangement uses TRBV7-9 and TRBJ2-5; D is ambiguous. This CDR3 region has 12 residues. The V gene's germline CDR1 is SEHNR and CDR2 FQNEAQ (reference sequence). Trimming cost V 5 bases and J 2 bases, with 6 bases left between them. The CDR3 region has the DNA TGTGCCAGCAGCCCCCCACAAGAGACCCAGTACTTC. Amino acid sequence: CASSPPQETQYF.

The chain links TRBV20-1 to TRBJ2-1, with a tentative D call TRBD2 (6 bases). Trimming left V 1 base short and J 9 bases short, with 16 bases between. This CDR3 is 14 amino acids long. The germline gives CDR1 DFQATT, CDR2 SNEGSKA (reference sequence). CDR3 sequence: CSARALAAWGEQFF. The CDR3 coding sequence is TGCAGTGCTAGAGCCTTAGCGGCCTGGGGTGAGCAGTTCTTC.

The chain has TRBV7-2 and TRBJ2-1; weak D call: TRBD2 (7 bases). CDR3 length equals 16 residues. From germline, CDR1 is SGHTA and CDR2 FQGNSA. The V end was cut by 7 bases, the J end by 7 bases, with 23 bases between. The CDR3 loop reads CASKLRAGAALNEQFF. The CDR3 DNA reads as TGTGCCAGCAAACTAAGGGCGGGGGCGGCTCTTAATGAGCAGTTCTTC.

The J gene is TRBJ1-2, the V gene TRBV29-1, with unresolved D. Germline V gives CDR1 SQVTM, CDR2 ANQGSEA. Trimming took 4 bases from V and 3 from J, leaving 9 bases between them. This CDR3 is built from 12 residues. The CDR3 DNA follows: TGCAGCGTTGTCCCTTGGGACTATGGCTACACCTTC. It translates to CSVVPWDYGYTF.

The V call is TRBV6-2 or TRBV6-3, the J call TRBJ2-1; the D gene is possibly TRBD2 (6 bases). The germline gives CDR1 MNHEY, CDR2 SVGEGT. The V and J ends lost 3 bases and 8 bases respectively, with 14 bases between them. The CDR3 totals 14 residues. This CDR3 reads CASSYQLASHEQFF. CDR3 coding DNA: TGTGCCAGCAGTTATCAACTAGCTTCGCATGAGCAGTTCTTC.

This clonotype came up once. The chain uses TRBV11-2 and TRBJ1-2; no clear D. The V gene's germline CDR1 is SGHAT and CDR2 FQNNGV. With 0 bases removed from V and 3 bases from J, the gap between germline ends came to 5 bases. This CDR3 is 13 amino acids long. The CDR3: CASSLDRYYGYTF. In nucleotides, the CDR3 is TGTGCCAGCAGCTTAGACAGATACTATGGCTACACCTTC.

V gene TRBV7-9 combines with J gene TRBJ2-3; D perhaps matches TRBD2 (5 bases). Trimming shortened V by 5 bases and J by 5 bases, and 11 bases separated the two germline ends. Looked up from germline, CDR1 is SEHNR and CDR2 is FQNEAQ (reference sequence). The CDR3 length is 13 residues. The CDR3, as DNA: TGTGCCAGCAGCCGCCGGACTCAAGATACGCAGTATTTT. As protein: CASSRRTQDTQYF.

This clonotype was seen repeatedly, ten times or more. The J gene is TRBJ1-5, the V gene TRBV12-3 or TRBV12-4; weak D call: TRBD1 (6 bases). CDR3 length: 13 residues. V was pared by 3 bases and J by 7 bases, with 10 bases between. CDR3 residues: CASSLGGRQPQHF. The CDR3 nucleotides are TGTGCCAGCAGTTTGGGGGGCAGGCAGCCCCAGCATTTT.

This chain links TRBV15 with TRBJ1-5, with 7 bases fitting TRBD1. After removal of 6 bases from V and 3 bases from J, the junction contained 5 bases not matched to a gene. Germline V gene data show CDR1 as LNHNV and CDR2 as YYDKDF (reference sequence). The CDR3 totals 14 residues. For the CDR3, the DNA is TGTGCCACCAGTACACAGGGGCCCAATCAGCCCCAGCATTTT. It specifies CATSTQGPNQPQHF.

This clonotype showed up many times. CDR3 residues: CASSSSGSSYNEQFF. The CDR3 DNA is TGCGCCAGCAGCTCTAGCGGGAGCTCCTACAATGAGCAGTTCTTC. The chain recombines TRBV4-1 with TRBJ2-1; 10 bases map to TRBD2. Germline CDR1 MGHRA, CDR2 YSYEKL. The CDR3 totals 15 residues. The ends lost 5 bases at V and 0 bases at J; junction bases unmatched: 1.

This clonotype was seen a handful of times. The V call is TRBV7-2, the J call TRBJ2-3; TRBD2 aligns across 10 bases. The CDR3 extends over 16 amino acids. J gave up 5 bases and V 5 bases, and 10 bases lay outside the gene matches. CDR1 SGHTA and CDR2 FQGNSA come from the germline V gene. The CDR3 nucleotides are TGTGCCAGCAGCCACCTCGGACTAGCGGAAATAGATACGCAGTATTTT. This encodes CASSHLGLAEIDTQYF. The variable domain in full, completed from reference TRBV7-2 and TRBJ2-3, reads GAGVSQSPSNKVTEKGKDVELRCDPISGHTALYWYRQSLGQGLEFLIYFQGNSAPDKSGLPSDRFSAERTGGSVSTLTIQRTQQEDSAVYLCASSHLGLAEIDTQYFGPGTRLTVL.

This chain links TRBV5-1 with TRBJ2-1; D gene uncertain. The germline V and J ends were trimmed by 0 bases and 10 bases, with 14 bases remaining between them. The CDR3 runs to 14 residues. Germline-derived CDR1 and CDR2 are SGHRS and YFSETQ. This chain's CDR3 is CASSLDWGSGEQFF. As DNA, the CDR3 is TGCGCCAGCAGCTTGGATTGGGGATCCGGAGAGCAGTTCTTC.

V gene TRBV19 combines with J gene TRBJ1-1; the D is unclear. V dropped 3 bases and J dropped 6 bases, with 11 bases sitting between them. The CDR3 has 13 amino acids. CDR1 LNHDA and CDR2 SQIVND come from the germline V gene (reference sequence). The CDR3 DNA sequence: TGTGCCAGTAGTATCACCATAGGCGCTGAAGCTTTCTTT. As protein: CASSITIGAEAFF.

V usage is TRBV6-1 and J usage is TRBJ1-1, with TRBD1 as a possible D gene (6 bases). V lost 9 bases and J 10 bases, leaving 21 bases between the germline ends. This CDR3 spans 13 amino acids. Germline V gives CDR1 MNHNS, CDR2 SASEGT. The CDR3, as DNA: TGTGCCAGTGACTGGGGGCCATCCACCGGAGCTTTCTTT. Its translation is CASDWGPSTGAFF.

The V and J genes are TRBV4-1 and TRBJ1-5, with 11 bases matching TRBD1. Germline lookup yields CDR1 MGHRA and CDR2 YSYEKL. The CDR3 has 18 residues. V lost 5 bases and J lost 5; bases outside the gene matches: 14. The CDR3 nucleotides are TGCGCCAGCAGCTTGTCCCGGGACAGGGGGTGGGGGCATCAGCCCCAGCATTTT. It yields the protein CASSLSRDRGWGHQPQHF.

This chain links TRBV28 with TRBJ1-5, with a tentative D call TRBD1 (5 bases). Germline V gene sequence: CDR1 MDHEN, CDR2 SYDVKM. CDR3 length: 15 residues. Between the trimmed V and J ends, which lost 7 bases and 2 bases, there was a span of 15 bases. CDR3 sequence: CASNKPIQGNQPQHF. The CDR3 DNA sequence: TGTGCCAGCAACAAACCCATACAGGGCAATCAGCCCCAGCATTTT.

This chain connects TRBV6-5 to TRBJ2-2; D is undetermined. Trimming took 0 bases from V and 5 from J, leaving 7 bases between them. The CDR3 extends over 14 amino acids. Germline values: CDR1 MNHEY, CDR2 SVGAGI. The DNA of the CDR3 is TGTGCCAGCAGTTACTCGCCCGGTACCGGGGAGCTGTTTTTT. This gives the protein CASSYSPGTGELFF.

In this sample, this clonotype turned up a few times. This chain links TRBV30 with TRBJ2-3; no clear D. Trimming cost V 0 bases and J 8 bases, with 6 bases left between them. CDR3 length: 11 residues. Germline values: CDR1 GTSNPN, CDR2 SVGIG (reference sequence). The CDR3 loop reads CAWSVPSTQYF. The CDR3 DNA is TGTGCCTGGAGTGTCCCGAGTACGCAGTATTTT.

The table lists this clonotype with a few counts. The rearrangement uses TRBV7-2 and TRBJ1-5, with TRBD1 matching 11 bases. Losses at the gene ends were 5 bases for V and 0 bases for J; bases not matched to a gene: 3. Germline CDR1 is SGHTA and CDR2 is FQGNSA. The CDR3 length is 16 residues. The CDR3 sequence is CASSPGTGGSNQPQHF. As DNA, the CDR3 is TGTGCCAGCAGCCCGGGGACAGGGGGTAGCAATCAGCCCCAGCATTTT. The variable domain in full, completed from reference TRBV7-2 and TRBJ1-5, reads GAGVSQSPSNKVTEKGKDVELRCDPISGHTALYWYRQSLGQGLEFLIYFQGNSAPDKSGLPSDRFSAERTGGSVSTLTIQRTQQEDSAVYLCASSPGTGGSNQPQHFGDGTRLSIL.

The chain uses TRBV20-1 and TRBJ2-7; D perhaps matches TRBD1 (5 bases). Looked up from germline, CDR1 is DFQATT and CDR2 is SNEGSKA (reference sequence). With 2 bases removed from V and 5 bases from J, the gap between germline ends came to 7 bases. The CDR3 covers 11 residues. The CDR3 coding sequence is TGCAGTGCTAGAATCAGGGACGAGCAGTACTTC. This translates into CSARIRDEQYF.

CDR3 coding DNA: TGTGCCAGCAGTGGCGACAGGGCTTACAATCAGCCCCAGCATTTT. Protein sequence: CASSGDRAYNQPQHF. The chain links TRBV6-2 or TRBV6-3 to TRBJ1-5; the match to TRBD1 covers 7 bases. CDR1 is MNHEY, CDR2 SVGEGT, per germline. Trimming took 5 bases from V and 3 from J; bases not matched to a gene: 7. There are 15 residues in the CDR3.

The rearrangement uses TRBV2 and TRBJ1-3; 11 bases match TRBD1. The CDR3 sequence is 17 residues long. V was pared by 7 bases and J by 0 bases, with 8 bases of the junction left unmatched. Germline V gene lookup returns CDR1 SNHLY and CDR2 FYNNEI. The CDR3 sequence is CASTGTGGTNSGNTIYF. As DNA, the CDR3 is TGTGCCAGCACCGGGACAGGGGGAACTAACTCTGGAAACACCATATATTTT.

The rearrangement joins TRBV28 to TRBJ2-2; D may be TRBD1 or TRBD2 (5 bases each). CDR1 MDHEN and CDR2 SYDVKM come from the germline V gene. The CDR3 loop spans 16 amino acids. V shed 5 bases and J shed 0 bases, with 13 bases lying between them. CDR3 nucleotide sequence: TGTGCCAGCAGTGGGACCGTGGTATCGAACACCGGGGAGCTGTTTTTT. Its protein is CASSGTVVSNTGELFF.